The 25 T cell receptor beta chains below were found in one sample sequenced in a study of spatial heterogeneity in lung cancer (dated by TCRdb to the late 2010s). What the research found in general, with its limitations: The tumor nonsynonymous mutation count correlated with the number of expanded alpha and beta TCRs within the tumor.

The receptor library was made with 5' RACE. TCRdb lists the instrument as NextSeq 500. The public reads were quality trimmed at Q25 with fastp and then assembled into clones with MiXCR by TCRdb, keeping productive beta chains. Duplicate CDR3 protein sequences are folded into a single record with the most common DNA and genes. The sample table holds 10,000 to 11,000 distinct CDR3 sequences, of which 7.9% were seen once. Of the sample, roughly 22% falls within the top ten clones. For these receptors, no antigen is known. The time point label, as the study defines it: sample taken at primary tumor resection. The input for sequencing was lung tumor tissue, taken at surgery. Receptors originate from a female donor with early-stage non-small cell lung cancer.

This clonotype occurred many times. The rearrangement joins TRBV30 to TRBJ1-6; D ambiguous. There are 12 residues in the CDR3. The V gene's germline CDR1 is GTSNPN and CDR2 SVGIG (reference sequence). V was clipped by 3 bases and J by 10 bases, with 10 bases between them. The CDR3 nucleotides are TGTGCCTGGAGCGATAGGAAATCACCCCTCCACTTT. Encoded protein: CAWSDRKSPLHF.

In its sample, this clonotype was seen many times. This chain connects TRBV5-4 to TRBJ2-1; D may correspond to TRBD1 or TRBD2 (5 bases each). V shed 2 bases and J shed 8 bases, with 17 bases lying between them. The CDR3 is 15 amino acids. Germline-derived CDR1 and CDR2 are SGHNT and YYREEE (reference sequence). CDR3 sequence reads: CASSLRQGGGDEQFF. CDR3 nucleotide sequence: TGTGCCAGCAGCTTAAGGCAGGGTGGAGGCGATGAGCAGTTCTTC.

With respect to this clonotype: Given a much more abundant clone one base away, this may be a read error. The V and J genes are TRBV19 and TRBJ2-7; D gene unclear. The CDR3 has 13 residues. Germline-derived CDR1 and CDR2 are LNHDA and SQIVND (reference sequence). DNA of the CDR3: TGTGCCAGTAGTATGGTTCCCGCCTACGAGCAGTGCTTC. As protein: CASSMVPAYEQCF.

A remark on this clonotype: A much larger clone differs from this one at a single base, so this may be a read error. The chain employs TRBV11-2 and TRBJ2-2; possible D gene TRBD1, 6 bases. The CDR3 is 14 amino acids. CDR1 is SGHAT, CDR2 FQNNGV, per germline. The V gene lost 1 base and the J gene lost 9 bases, with 12 bases spanning the gap. CDR3 region: CASSLVQGAWELFF. The CDR3 DNA is TGTGCCAGCAGCTTAGTACAGGGAGCCTGGGAGCTGTTTTTT.

This clonotype was found many times. V gene TRBV12-3 or TRBV12-4 combines with J gene TRBJ2-7; possibly TRBD1 for D (5 bases). This CDR3 is 17 amino acids long. Trimming took off 6 bases at V and 4 bases at J, with 25 bases between the two ends. CDR3: CASSDTAGYNLGYEQYF. The DNA for the CDR3 is TGTGCCAGCAGCGACACCGCAGGGTATAATCTCGGATACGAGCAGTACTTC.

This clonotype has ten or more counts. DNA of the CDR3: TGTGCCAGCAGCTTAGAGCAGGGTTTGAGAGCTTTCTTT. This encodes CASSLEQGLRAFF. This sequence joins TRBV7-9 and TRBJ1-1, with D possibly TRBD1 on 5 matching bases. Germline CDR1 is SEHNR and CDR2 is FQNEAQ (reference sequence). The V gene lost 1 base and the J gene lost 10 bases, with 13 bases spanning the gap. The length of the CDR3 is 13 residues.

This clonotype was observed many times. The chain combines TRBV20-1 with TRBJ2-7, with TRBD2 as a possible D gene (6 bases). This CDR3 is 13 amino acids long. Germline CDR1 DFQATT, CDR2 SNEGSKA (reference sequence). V lost 3 bases and J 4 bases, leaving 13 bases between the germline ends. The CDR3 loop reads CSASGGEGYEQYF. The CDR3 DNA is TGCAGTGCTAGCGGGGGAGAGGGATACGAGCAGTACTTC.

Ten or more counts support this clonotype. The rearrangement joins TRBV20-1 to TRBJ1-3; weak D call: TRBD1 (5 bases). In germline, CDR1 is DFQATT, CDR2 SNEGSKA (reference sequence). The V end was cut by 0 bases, the J end by 4 bases, with 13 bases between. The CDR3 is 15 amino acids. The CDR3, as DNA: TGCAGTGCTAGAGATGGGGCCCTCTACGGAAACACCATATATTTT. The encoded protein is CSARDGALYGNTIYF.

In this sample, this clonotype is medium-sized. V is TRBV5-1 and J is TRBJ2-3; 12 bases align to TRBD2. The CDR3 is made up of 18 amino acids. The germline gives CDR1 SGHRS, CDR2 YFSETQ. The junction had 9 bases not matched to a gene; V was cut back by 4 bases and J by 0 bases. CDR3 DNA sequence: TGCGCCAGCAGCATTCTCGGGACTAGCGGGCCTAGCACAGATACGCAGTATTTT. It is translated as CASSILGTSGPSTDTQYF.

By share, this clonotype ranks as medium-sized. This chain joins TRBV29-1 and TRBJ2-3; 8 nucleotides match TRBD2. The CDR3 loop spans 16 amino acids. V trimming: 8 bases; J trimming: 2 bases; junction bases outside the gene matches: 15. Germline V gene sequence: CDR1 SQVTM, CDR2 ANQGSEA. The DNA of the CDR3 is TGCAGCCCTCCCGGGACTAGATCCTTTTTCACAGATACGCAGTATTTT. Its translation: CSPPGTRSFFTDTQYF.

This clonotype has a count of ten or more. Written as DNA, the CDR3 is TGTGCCAGCTGTCCTGACGGGACAGGGGGGGATGGCTACACCTTC. It translates to CASCPDGTGGDGYTF. The chain is built from TRBV28 and TRBJ1-2, with 11 bases fitting TRBD1. From germline, CDR1 is MDHEN and CDR2 SYDVKM. The CDR3 contains 15 residues. V was pared by 8 bases and J by 6 bases, with 11 bases of the junction left unmatched.

Ten or more counts support this clonotype. V is TRBV2 and J is TRBJ1-1, with 7 bases aligning to TRBD1. The length of the CDR3 is 13 residues. The germline gives CDR1 SNHLY, CDR2 FYNNEI. V lost 6 bases and J lost 3; bases outside the gene matches: 4. CDR3 loop: CASRTDRYTEAFF. The CDR3 DNA follows: TGTGCCAGCAGAACGGACAGGTACACTGAAGCTTTCTTT.

This clonotype was seen ten or more times. This chain connects TRBV12-3 or TRBV12-4 to TRBJ1-1, with TRBD1 matching over 7 bases. This CDR3 is 17 amino acids long. J lost 4 bases, V lost 0 bases, and 11 bases had no gene match. The CDR3 region is CASSLAGLGGRGTEAFF. The CDR3 coding sequence is TGTGCCAGCAGTTTAGCCGGGCTAGGGGGCCGGGGCACTGAAGCTTTCTTT.

This clonotype was seen more than once but under ten times. V and J are TRBV11-2 and TRBJ2-7, with D perhaps TRBD1 (5 bases). The CDR3 spans 14 residues. From germline, CDR1 is SGHAT and CDR2 FQNNGV. Trimming took 1 base from V and 2 from J, leaving 9 bases between them. The CDR3 spells CASSLVAGPYEQYF. For the CDR3, the DNA is TGTGCCAGCAGCTTAGTAGCAGGGCCCTACGAGCAGTACTTC.

This clonotype has more than one count but fewer than ten. The rearrangement joins TRBV12-3 or TRBV12-4 to TRBJ1-4; the match to TRBD1 covers 7 bases. The ends lost 6 bases at V and 2 bases at J; junction bases unmatched: 6. This CDR3 region has 15 residues. DNA for the CDR3: TGTGCCAGCAGGCAAACAGGGGCGACTAATGAAAAACTGTTTTTT. Protein product: CASRQTGATNEKLFF.

In this sample, this clonotype turned up many times. The chain has TRBV2 and TRBJ1-1; D may be TRBD1 (5 bases). Germline V gives CDR1 SNHLY, CDR2 FYNNEI. V lost 5 bases to trimming and J lost 8 bases, with 15 bases between them. The CDR3 is 13 residues long. The CDR3 DNA reads TGTGCCAGCAGTAAAGGACAAGTCGGGGAAGCTTTCTTT. Its translation: CASSKGQVGEAFF.

In its sample, this clonotype ranks as medium-sized. For the CDR3, the DNA is TGTGCCAGCAGCCCCCGGGTAGCGGGGGAGCAGTACTTC. Translating it yields CASSPRVAGEQYF. This rearrangement joins TRBV9 to TRBJ2-7; TRBD2 matches at 8 bases. The CDR3 contains 13 residues. The germline gives CDR1 SGDLS, CDR2 YYNGEE. The ends lost 4 bases at V and 7 bases at J; junction bases unmatched: 7.

This clonotype has a count of ten or more. The chain employs TRBV20-1 and TRBJ1-2; D perhaps matches TRBD1 (6 bases). The CDR3 totals 16 residues. Deletions cut 4 bases from V and 6 bases from J, with 24 bases between. CDR1 is DFQATT, CDR2 SNEGSKA, per germline (reference sequence). The CDR3 loop is CSATGFDRKVHDGYTF. The DNA of the CDR3 is TGCAGTGCTACTGGGTTTGACAGGAAGGTTCATGATGGCTACACCTTC.

This clonotype was counted many times. The chain joins TRBV7-2 to TRBJ1-5; TRBD1 aligns across 10 bases. Trimming cost V 1 base and J 7 bases; bases outside gene matches: 4. The CDR3 sequence is 15 residues long. Germline loops: CDR1 SGHTA, CDR2 FQGNSA. The CDR3 spells CASSLVTGGGQPQHF. CDR3 sequence (DNA): TGTGCCAGCAGCTTAGTGACAGGGGGCGGCCAGCCCCAGCATTTT.

The chain couples TRBV11-2 to TRBJ2-4; a possible D gene is TRBD1 (6 bases). CDR3 length equals 16 residues. Trimming stripped 2 bases from V and 2 bases from J, with 13 bases between. Germline V CDR1 and CDR2: SGHAT, FQNNGV. CDR3 sequence (DNA): TGTGCCAGCAGCTTAAGGGGGATTGGGTCCAAAAACATTCAGTACTTC. Translation: CASSLRGIGSKNIQYF.

Regarding this clonotype: Being one base from a much bigger clone, this may be a read error. This chain connects TRBV5-6 to TRBJ2-1; D is uncertain. CDR3 length: 11 amino acids. CDR1 and CDR2 from the germline V gene are SGHDT and YYEEEE. CDR3 sequence (DNA): TGTGCCAGCACCAGTCTCCGAGAGCGGTTCTTC. This gives the protein CASTSLRERFF.

V is TRBV20-1 and J is TRBJ1-4; unclear D gene. This CDR3 is 17 amino acids long. V lost 4 bases and J lost 2, with 20 bases in between. Germline V CDR1 and CDR2: DFQATT, SNEGSKA (reference sequence). The CDR3 bases are TGCAGTGCTACCCCCCGTTGGGCGAGGTTGACTAATGAAAAACTGTTTTTT. The encoded protein is CSATPRWARLTNEKLFF.

This clonotype was observed many times. The CDR3 sequence: CASSAWTGNPTDTQYF. DNA of the CDR3: TGTGCCAGCAGCGCATGGACAGGGAATCCCACAGATACGCAGTATTTT. The chain uses TRBV9 and TRBJ2-3, with 8 nucleotides matching TRBD1. Germline V CDR1 and CDR2: SGDLS, YYNGEE. The CDR3 contains 16 residues. V lost 3 bases, J lost 2 bases, and 8 bases stayed unmatched.

The J gene is TRBJ1-1, the V gene TRBV9, with a weak D call TRBD1 (6 bases). Germline CDR1 reads SGDLS; CDR2 reads YYNGEE. The CDR3 has 14 amino acids. Trimming removed 3 bases at V and 6 bases at J, with 15 bases between. For the CDR3, the DNA is TGTGCCAGCAGCGCCAGACAGGATAAGGCTGAAGCTTTCTTT. Protein product: CASSARQDKAEAFF.

At least ten counts were recorded for this clonotype. The rearrangement joins TRBV5-4 to TRBJ1-2, with TRBD1 identical over 7 bases. V gave up 3 bases and J gave up 3 bases; unmatched junction bases: 8. This CDR3 is 15 amino acids long. The germline V gene has CDR1 SGHNT and CDR2 YYREEE (reference sequence). The DNA of the CDR3 is TGTGCCAGCAGCTCCGCCGGACAGGTTGACTATGGCTACACCTTC. Translating it yields CASSSAGQVDYGYTF.